Presented here are 2 T cell receptor beta chains from one specimen sequenced in a study of CD8 T cells in ankylosing spondylitis. Findings of the study overall: Among TCR beta sequences, a motif of 7 to 9 highly homologous variants appeared characteristic of ankylosing spondylitis blood.

MiXCR, run by TCRdb on the 5' RACE reads, gives a single entry per CDR3 protein. Seen here are around 490,000 distinct CDR3 sequences, approximately 5.3% observed once, and the top ten hold around 3.5%. Their cognate antigens are unknown. The sequencing input was blood, either unsorted or a sorted T cell fraction (not recorded which). These receptor sequences come from a male donor with ankylosing spondylitis.

There are many counts of this clonotype. CDR3 protein: CASSSYRVFNSPLHF. The CDR3 DNA sequence: TGTGCCAGCAGTTCCTACCGGGTCTTTAATTCACCCCTCCACTTT. The chain employs TRBV27 and TRBJ1-6; D call uncertain. The CDR3 spans 15 residues. Germline lookup yields CDR1 MNHEY and CDR2 SMNVEV (reference sequence). Trimming cost V 4 bases and J 6 bases, with 13 bases left between them.

This clonotype has ten or more counts. The CDR3 DNA sequence: TGTGCCAGCAGTGATAGGACAGACTATGGCTACACCTTC. Its translation: CASSDRTDYGYTF. V and J are TRBV6-1 and TRBJ1-2, with D perhaps TRBD1 (6 bases). The CDR3 is made up of 13 amino acids. Germline values: CDR1 MNHNS, CDR2 SASEGT. The germline V and J ends were trimmed by 3 bases and 3 bases, with 8 bases remaining between them.